This T cell receptor beta chain was sequenced during a study of control samples from healthy donors and cancer patients. The junction had 6 bases not matched to a gene; V was cut back by 6 bases and J by 1 base. Germline assignment: CDR1 MGHRA and CDR2 YSYEKL. This CDR3 comprises 15 residues. The data were produced by immunoSEQ multiplex PCR, yet TCRdb's version contains in-frame clones alone and is incomplete. The sample carries about 150,000 clones, approximately 94% recorded once. The sequence was obtained from a man between 40 and 49 years old in good health. The chain uses TRBV4-1 and TRBJ2-7, with 10 positions matching TRBD2. The source material was blood. The CDR3 sequence: CASSPSGGASYEQYF. The CDR3, as DNA: TGCGCCAGCAGTCCCAGCGGGGGGGCGTCCTACGAGCAGTACTTC.